The next 19 T cell receptor beta chains were all read from a single sample in a study of blood T cell repertoires in COVID-19. The table came from immunoSEQ multiplex PCR; TCRdb's copy has only in-frame clones and leaves some out. Altogether hundreds of thousands of clones are present, roughly 80% being singletons, with the ten largest covering under 3%. The sample comprised peripheral blood. These receptors were taken from a woman aged 40 to 50 with active or convalescent COVID-19.

This clone has a single count. This chain connects TRBV3-1 (or the pseudogene TRBV3-2) to TRBJ1-2; TRBD1 matches 7 bases. CDR1 and CDR2 (germline): LGHDT, YNNKEL (reference sequence). This CDR3 contains 13 residues. V lost 4 bases, J lost 5 bases, and 4 bases stayed unmatched. In DNA form, the CDR3 reads TGTGCCAGCAGCCCCCGACAGGGATATGGCTACACCTTC. Amino acid sequence: CASSPRQGYGYTF.

This clone was detected once. The chain links TRBV5-1 to TRBJ2-2; a possible D gene is TRBD1 (6 bases). Trimming shortened V by 4 bases and J by 3 bases, and 13 bases separated the two germline ends. Germline CDR1 and CDR2: SGHRS and YFSETQ. This CDR3 has 15 residues. In nucleotides, the CDR3 is TGCGCCAGCAGCCGAACACAGGGCCACACCGGGGAGCTGTTTTTT. It specifies CASSRTQGHTGELFF.

V and J are TRBV2 and TRBJ2-3, with a tentative D call TRBD2 (6 bases). Trimming took off 6 bases at V and 7 bases at J, with 20 bases between the two ends. CDR1 and CDR2 (germline): SNHLY, FYNNEI. This CDR3 comprises 15 residues. CDR3 in DNA: TGTGCCAGCAGGGCTAGCCAGGAGGGCCCACATACGCAGTATTTT. Its protein product is CASRASQEGPHTQYF.

The chain is built from TRBV24-1 and TRBJ1-2; 7 nucleotides align to TRBD1. There are 14 residues in the CDR3. J lost 4 bases, V lost 4 bases, and 5 bases had no gene match. The germline CDR1 and CDR2 sequences are KGHDR and SFDVKD. The CDR3 spells CATSDPTGSYGYTF. CDR3 in DNA: TGTGCCACCAGTGACCCGACAGGGAGCTATGGCTACACCTTC.

The genes are TRBV5-4 and TRBJ2-1; 11 nucleotides match TRBD2. This CDR3 is built from 15 residues. Looked up from germline, CDR1 is SGHNT and CDR2 is YYREEE (reference sequence). Losses at the gene ends were 5 bases for V and 8 bases for J; bases not matched to a gene: 9. This CDR3 is CASSPGLAVVDEQFF. CDR3 nucleotide sequence: TGTGCCAGCAGTCCGGGACTAGCGGTCGTCGATGAGCAGTTCTTC.

CDR3 loop: CASSWAGQEGQPQHF. The CDR3 bases are TGCGCCAGCAGCTGGGCCGGACAGGAAGGTCAGCCCCAGCATTTT. This chain uses TRBV5-1 with TRBJ1-5; TRBD1 matches at 7 bases. The CDR3 has 15 residues. The germline V gene encodes CDR1 SGHRS and CDR2 YFSETQ. The V segment lost 3 bases and the J segment 6 bases; nucleotides outside the gene matches: 9.

The CDR3 DNA follows: TGTGCCAGCAGTGACGCGGCAGCTAACTATGGCTACACCTTC. Protein sequence: CASSDAAANYGYTF. J is TRBJ1-2 and V is TRBV2; the D is unclear. V was pared by 3 bases and J by 0 bases, with 8 bases between. CDR3 length: 14 amino acids. Germline CDR1 SNHLY, CDR2 FYNNEI.

V is TRBV5-1 and J is TRBJ2-1; D perhaps matches TRBD1 (7 bases). The CDR3 has 16 residues. CDR1 and CDR2 from the germline V gene are SGHRS and YFSETQ. Trimming left V 1 base short and J 7 bases short, with 18 bases between. CDR3 sequence: CASSLITGERGNEQFF. CDR3 coding DNA: TGCGCCAGCAGCTTGATAACAGGGGAACGGGGGAATGAGCAGTTCTTC. Full variable domain (remainder filled in from reference TRBV5-1 and TRBJ2-1): KAGVTQTPRYLIKTRGQQVTLSCSPISGHRSVSWYQQTPGQGLQFLFEYFSETQRNKGNFPGRFSGRQFSNSRSEMNVSTLELGDSALYLCASSLITGERGNEQFFGPGTRLTVL.

In the case of this clone: The germline gene is not matched at one end of the junction; a read error may be the cause. The chain combines TRBV5-1 with TRBJ2-4, with 8 bases fitting TRBD1. CDR1 is SGHRS and CDR2 is YFSETQ in the germline V gene. The CDR3 is made up of 12 amino acids. CDR3 in amino acids: CASSLAGGQGPF. The CDR3 DNA reads TGCGCCAGCAGCTTGGCCGGTGGACAGGGCCCCTTC.

The chain couples TRBV3-1 (or the pseudogene TRBV3-2) to TRBJ2-1, with 12 bases lining up with TRBD2. In germline, CDR1 is LGHDT, CDR2 YNNKEL (reference sequence). This CDR3 is 15 amino acids long. The junction had 4 bases not matched to a gene; V was cut back by 4 bases and J by 6 bases. Here the CDR3 reads CASSPSGRAFNEQFF. The CDR3 nucleotides are TGTGCCAGCAGCCCTAGCGGGAGGGCCTTCAATGAGCAGTTCTTC.

V and J are TRBV3-1 (or the pseudogene TRBV3-2) and TRBJ2-7, with TRBD2 matching 9 bases. The CDR3 is 12 residues long. Trimming removed 11 bases from V and 3 bases from J; junction bases left unmatched: 5. CDR1 and CDR2 from the germline V gene are LGHDT and YNNKEL (reference sequence). DNA of the CDR3: TGTGCCTGTAGCGGGAGAAGCTACGAGCAGTACTTC. Protein: CACSGRSYEQYF.

V and J are TRBV4-3 and TRBJ1-3, with a possible D match to TRBD1 (5 bases). In germline, CDR1 is LGHNA, CDR2 YSLEER. The CDR3 contains 14 residues. The V and J ends lost 4 bases and 3 bases respectively, with 10 bases between them. The CDR3 loop reads CASSPGGLGNTIYF. CDR3 nucleotide sequence: TGCGCCAGCAGCCCGGGGGGTCTTGGAAACACCATATATTTT.

This clone was seen more than once but under ten times. The V gene is TRBV2, the J gene TRBJ2-7, with TRBD1 as a possible D gene (5 bases). V lost 4 bases, J lost 5 bases, and 18 bases lay in between. The V gene's germline CDR1 is SNHLY and CDR2 FYNNEI. This CDR3 has 15 residues. As DNA, the CDR3 is TGTGCCAGCAGTGCTGGGCAGGGTAAATTCCACGAGCAGTACTTC. Translated, it gives CASSAGQGKFHEQYF.

This clone was observed a single time. The J gene is TRBJ2-1, the V gene TRBV19, with 7 bases that match TRBD2. The CDR3 covers 16 residues. The germline V gene has CDR1 LNHDA and CDR2 SQIVND (reference sequence). Unmatched junction bases numbered 16, after V lost 5 bases and J lost 9 bases. The CDR3 nucleotides read TGTGCCAGTAGTCACCGAGGGAGCGGGAATGGGATTGAGCAGTTCTTC. This gives the protein CASSHRGSGNGIEQFF. Using reference TRBV19 and TRBJ2-1 for the parts outside the CDR3, the full variable domain is DGGITQSPKYLFRKEGQNVTLSCEQNLNHDAMYWYRQDPGQGLRLIYYSQIVNDFQKGDIAEGYSVSREKKESFPLTVTSAQKNPTAFYLCASSHRGSGNGIEQFFGPGTRLTVL.

The V gene is TRBV4-3, the J gene TRBJ2-1; 9 bases line up with TRBD1. The CDR3 contains 17 residues. Germline V gene data show CDR1 as LGHNA and CDR2 as YSLEER. With V trimmed by 0 bases and J by 7 bases, 10 bases remained unmatched. As DNA, the CDR3 is TGCGCCAGCAGCCAAGACCCCGGGACAGGGCGACGGAATGAGCAGTTCTTC. It codes for CASSQDPGTGRRNEQFF.

The V and J genes are TRBV4-1 and TRBJ2-7; D might be TRBD1 (6 bases). This CDR3 has 13 residues. Germline-derived CDR1 and CDR2 are MGHRA and YSYEKL. Between the trimmed V and J ends, which lost 2 bases and 2 bases, there was a span of 7 bases. CDR3 loop: CASSQRTAYEQYF. The CDR3 DNA sequence: TGCGCCAGCAGCCAACGGACAGCCTACGAGCAGTACTTC.

The J gene is TRBJ1-2, the V gene TRBV5-6; D might be TRBD1 (6 bases). The V end lost 9 bases, the J end lost 2 bases, and 11 bases lay between the germline ends. CDR3 size: 12 residues. The V gene's germline CDR1 is SGHDT and CDR2 YYEEEE. CDR3 nucleotide sequence: TGTGCCACAGGGGATTTGAACTATGGCTACACCTTC. Amino acids: CATGDLNYGYTF.

The chain is built from TRBV27 and TRBJ1-2; D gene uncertain. Germline loops: CDR1 MNHEY, CDR2 SMNVEV (reference sequence). V lost 5 bases and J lost 1, with 8 bases in between. The CDR3 consists of 13 residues. The CDR3 bases are TGTGCCAGCAGTCCCAGAAATAACTATGGCTACACCTTC. It codes for CASSPRNNYGYTF.

The rearrangement joins TRBV12-3 or TRBV12-4 to TRBJ1-1; 9 nucleotides agree with TRBD1. The CDR3 sequence is 13 residues long. V shed 5 bases, J shed 5 bases, and the junction held 3 bases outside the gene matches. CDR3 protein: CASSHRGQTEAFF. CDR3 DNA sequence: TGTGCCAGCAGTCACAGGGGGCAGACTGAAGCTTTCTTT.